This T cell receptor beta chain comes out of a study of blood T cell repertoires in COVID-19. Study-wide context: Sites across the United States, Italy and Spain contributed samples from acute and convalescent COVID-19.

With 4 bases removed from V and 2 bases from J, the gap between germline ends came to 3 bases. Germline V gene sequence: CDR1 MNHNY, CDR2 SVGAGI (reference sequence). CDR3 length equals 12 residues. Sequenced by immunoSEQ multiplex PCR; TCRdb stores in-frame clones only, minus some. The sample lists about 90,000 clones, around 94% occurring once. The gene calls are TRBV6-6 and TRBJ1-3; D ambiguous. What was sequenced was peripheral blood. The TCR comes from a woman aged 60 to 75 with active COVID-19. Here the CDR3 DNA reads TGTGCCAGCAGTTCAACTGGAAACACCATATATTTT. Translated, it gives CASSSTGNTIYF.